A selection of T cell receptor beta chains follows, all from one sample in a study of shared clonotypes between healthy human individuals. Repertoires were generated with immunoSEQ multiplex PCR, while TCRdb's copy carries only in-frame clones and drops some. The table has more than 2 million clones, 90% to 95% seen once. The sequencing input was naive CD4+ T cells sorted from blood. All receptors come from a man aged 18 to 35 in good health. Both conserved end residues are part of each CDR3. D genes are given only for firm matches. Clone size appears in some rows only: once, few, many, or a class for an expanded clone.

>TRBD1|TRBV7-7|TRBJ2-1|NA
CASSSSPGQGANEQFF
TGTGCTAGCAGCTCTAGCCCGGGACAGGGGGCAAATGAGCAGTTCTTC
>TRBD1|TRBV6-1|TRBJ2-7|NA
CASLWTGGNEQYF
TGTGCCAGCCTTTGGACAGGGGGAAACGAGCAGTACTTC
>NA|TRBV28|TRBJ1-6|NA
CASSPTSAGEHSPLHF
TGTGCCAGCAGTCCAACCTCAGCAGGGGAGCATTCACCCCTCCACTTT
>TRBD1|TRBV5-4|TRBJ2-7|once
CASSLGQGANEQYF
TGTGCCAGCAGCTTGGGACAGGGGGCGAACGAGCAGTACTTC
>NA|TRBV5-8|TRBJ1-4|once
CASSQEVGVKEKLFF
TGTGCCAGCAGCCAGGAGGTGGGGGTCAAGGAAAAACTGTTTTTT
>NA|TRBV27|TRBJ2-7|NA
CASSLSRMDWGAYEQYF
TGTGCCAGCAGTTTATCGCGGATGGATTGGGGGGCCTACGAGCAGTACTTC
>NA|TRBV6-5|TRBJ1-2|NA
CASSPGLKGYTF
TGTGCCAGCAGCCCAGGACTGAAGGGCTACACCTTC
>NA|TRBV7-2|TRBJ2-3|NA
CASSFQGDTQYF
TGTGCCAGCAGCTTCCAGGGGGATACGCAGTATTTT
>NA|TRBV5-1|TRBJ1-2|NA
CASSFTGQRLSGTYGYTF
TGCGCCAGCAGCTTTACCGGACAGCGTTTATCAGGAACCTATGGCTACACCTTC
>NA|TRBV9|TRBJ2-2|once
CASSVGGPFGELFF
TGTGCCAGCAGCGTAGGGGGCCCCTTCGGGGAGCTGTTTTTT
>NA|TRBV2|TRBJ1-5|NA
CASSELGGGAQPQHF
TGTGCCAGCAGTGAACTTGGGGGAGGGGCTCAGCCCCAGCATTTT
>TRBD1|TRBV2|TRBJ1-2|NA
CASSSWGQGSHGYTF
TGTGCCAGCAGTTCGTGGGGACAGGGTTCCCATGGCTACACCTTC
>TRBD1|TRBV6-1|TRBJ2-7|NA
CASGETGGPYEQYF
TGTGCCAGCGGGGAGACAGGGGGCCCCTACGAGCAGTACTTC
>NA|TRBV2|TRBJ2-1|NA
CASSSLDGLEQFF
TGTGCCAGCAGTTCCCTGGACGGGTTGGAGCAGTTCTTC
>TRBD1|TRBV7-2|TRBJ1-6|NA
CASSDRGAYNSPLHF
TGTGCCAGCAGCGACAGGGGCGCCTATAATTCACCCCTCCACTTT